Below, one TCR beta chain is given with its context. Per the authors' pipeline: How many nucleated cells were present was estimated from reference gene primer amplification. TCRdb keeps only in-frame clones here, not all; method: immunoSEQ multiplex PCR. V, J and clone size derive from that table, while D and trimming were established from the DNA sequence. The sample yields tens of thousands of clones, about four fifths seen once. This specimen belongs to a study of blood T cell repertoires in COVID-19. About the research overall: Samples came from the United States, Italy and Spain, spanning acute and convalescent COVID-19. PBMCs, B-cell-depleted T cells, or T cells were the source of the cDNA or gDNA that made up the material.

Material: peripheral blood. This sequence originates from an older man with acute or convalescent COVID-19.

CDR3 region: CASSLSRDTGELFF. Written as DNA, the CDR3 is TGCGCCAGCAGCTTAAGCAGGGACACCGGGGAGCTGTTTTTT. J is TRBJ2-2 and V is TRBV5-1; weak D call: TRBD1 (5 bases). This CDR3 is built from 14 residues. V was pared by 2 bases and J by 3 bases, with 8 bases between. CDR1 and CDR2 (germline): SGHRS, YFSETQ.